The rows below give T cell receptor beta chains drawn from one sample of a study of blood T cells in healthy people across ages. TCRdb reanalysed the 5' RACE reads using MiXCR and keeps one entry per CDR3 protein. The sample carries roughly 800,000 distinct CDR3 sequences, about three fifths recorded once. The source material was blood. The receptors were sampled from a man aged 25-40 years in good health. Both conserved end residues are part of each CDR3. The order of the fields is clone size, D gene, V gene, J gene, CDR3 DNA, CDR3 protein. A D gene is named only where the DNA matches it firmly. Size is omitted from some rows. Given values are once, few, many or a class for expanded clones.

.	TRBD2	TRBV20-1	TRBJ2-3	TGCAGTGCTAGATCTAACCTAGCGGGAGGGCCCTATACGCAGTATTTT	CSARSNLAGGPYTQYF
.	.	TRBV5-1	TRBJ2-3	TGCGCCAGCAGCTTGGGACAGGACCTGGATACGCAGTATTTT	CASSLGQDLDTQYF
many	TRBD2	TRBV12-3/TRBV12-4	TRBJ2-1	TGTGCCAGCGGGGGACTAGCGGGGGGCGGTGAGCAGTTCTTC	CASGGLAGGGEQFF
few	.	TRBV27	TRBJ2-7	TGTGCCAGCAGTTTTTTTCCTCCCCCCTACGAGCAGTACTTC	CASSFFPPPYEQYF
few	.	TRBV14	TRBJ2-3	TGTGCCAGCAGCCAAGATCTTACCACAGATACGCAGTATTTT	CASSQDLTTDTQYF
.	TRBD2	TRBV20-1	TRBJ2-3	TGCAGTGCTAACAAACGGGGGGGCGAAGATACGCAGTATTTT	CSANKRGGEDTQYF
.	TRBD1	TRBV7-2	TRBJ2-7	TGTGCCAGCAGCTTCCGCCGGGACAGGGGTGAAGAGTACGAGCAGTACTTC	CASSFRRDRGEEYEQYF
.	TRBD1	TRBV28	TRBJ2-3	TGTGCCAGCCGAATCCGACGGACAGGTGGCACAGATACGCAGTATTTT	CASRIRRTGGTDTQYF
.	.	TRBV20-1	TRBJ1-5	TGCAGTGCTAGAATTGGAAGAGATCAGCCCCAGCATTTT	CSARIGRDQPQHF
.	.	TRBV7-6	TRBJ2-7	TGTGCCAGCAGCCTCCGGGGGCTCCCCTACGAGCAGTACTTC	CASSLRGLPYEQYF
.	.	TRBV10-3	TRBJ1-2	TGTGCCATCAGTGCCCGGCAGGAAGGGGACTATGGCTACACCTTC	CAISARQEGDYGYTF
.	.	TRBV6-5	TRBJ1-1	TGTGCCAGCAGTTACTCTGGGGGCTATAGGTACACTGAAGCTTTCTTT	CASSYSGGYRYTEAFF
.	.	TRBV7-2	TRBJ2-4	TGTGCCAGCAGCCCTAGGAGTGGCTACAATGAGCAGTACTTC	CASSPRSGYNEQYF
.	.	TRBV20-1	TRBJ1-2	TGCAGGGCAACGGACATATACTATGGCTACACCTTC	CRATDIYYGYTF
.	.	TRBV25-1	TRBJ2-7	TGTGCCAGCAGTGATCCCGGTGGACGTTCCTACGAGCAGTACTTC	CASSDPGGRSYEQYF
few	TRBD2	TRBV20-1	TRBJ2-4	TGCAGTGCTAGAGATTTGGCTAGCGGAAACATTCAGTACTTC	CSARDLASGNIQYF
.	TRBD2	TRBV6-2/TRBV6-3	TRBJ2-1	TGTGCCAGCAGTAGGCTAGCGGATACAGACAATGAGCAGTTCTTC	CASSRLADTDNEQFF
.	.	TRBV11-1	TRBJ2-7	TGTGCCAGCAGCTTAGTGGCGTGGGGGTGGAATGAGCAGTACTTC	CASSLVAWGWNEQYF
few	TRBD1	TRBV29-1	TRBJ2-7	TGCAGTGGGACAGGGGGAGAAGACGAGCAGTACTTC	CSGTGGEDEQYF
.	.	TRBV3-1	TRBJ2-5	TGTGCCAGCAGCCAAAGGGTCCTGGAGACCCAGTACTTC	CASSQRVLETQYF
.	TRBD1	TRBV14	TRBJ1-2	TGTGCCAGCAGCCAAGCCGGGACAGGGGTTGGCTACACCTTC	CASSQAGTGVGYTF
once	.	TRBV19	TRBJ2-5	TGTGCCAGTAGATTAGGGAAAGAGACCCAGTACTTC	CASRLGKETQYF
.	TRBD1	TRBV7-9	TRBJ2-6	TGTGCCAGCAGCCGGCCGGGACAGGGTAGATTTGGGGCCAACGTCCTGACTTTC	CASSRPGQGRFGANVLTF
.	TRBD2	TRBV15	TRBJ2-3	TGTGCCACCAGCGGGACTAGCACAGATACGCGGTATTTT	CATSGTSTDTRYF
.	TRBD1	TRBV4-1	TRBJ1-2	TGCGCCAGCAGCCATCCTACAGGGGGATCCTATGGCTACACCTTC	CASSHPTGGSYGYTF
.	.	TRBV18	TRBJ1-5	TGTGCCAGCTCACCTCGGGAGGGCAATCAGCCCCAGCATTTT	CASSPREGNQPQHF
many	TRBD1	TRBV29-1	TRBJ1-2	TGCAGCGTTGAAGCCCCCCATCGGACAGGCTATGGCTACACCTTC	CSVEAPHRTGYGYTF
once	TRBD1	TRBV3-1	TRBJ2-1	TGTGCCAGCAGCCCGGGGACAGGGGGCGGTTATGAGCAGTTCTTC	CASSPGTGGGYEQFF
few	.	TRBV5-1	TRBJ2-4	TGCGCCAGCAGCCGTTCTGTTCAGGGGGGTGGCGGCATTCAGTACTTC	CASSRSVQGGGGIQYF
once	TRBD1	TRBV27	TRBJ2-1	TGTGCCAGCAGTCGACCGGGACAGAAGCAGTTCTTC	CASSRPGQKQFF
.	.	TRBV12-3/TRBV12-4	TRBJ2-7	TGTGCCAGTGGATGGAGTCCCCACGAGCAGTACTTC	CASGWSPHEQYF
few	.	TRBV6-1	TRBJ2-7	TGTGCCTGCCGACATTGGGACGGTTACTACGAGCAGTACTTC	CACRHWDGYYEQYF
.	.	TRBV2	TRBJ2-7	TGTGCCAGCTATCGGGCGGCAGGGGATATCTACGAGCAGTACTTC	CASYRAAGDIYEQYF
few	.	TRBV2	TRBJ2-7	TGTGCCAGCAGTGAATTCCAAGGGTCGGCGGCGACGCAGTACTTC	CASSEFQGSAATQYF
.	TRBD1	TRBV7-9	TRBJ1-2	TGTGCCAGCAGCCCCAGATCGGGACAGGGAGTCGGCTACACCTTC	CASSPRSGQGVGYTF
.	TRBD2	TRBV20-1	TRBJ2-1	TGCAGTGCTACTGGGGCCGGACTAGCGACGAATGAGCAGTTCTTC	CSATGAGLATNEQFF
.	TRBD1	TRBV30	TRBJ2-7	TGTGCCTGGAGTGTACAGGGGGCGCGCGAGCAGTACTTC	CAWSVQGAREQYF
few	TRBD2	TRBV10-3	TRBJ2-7	TGTGCCATCAGCGGACTAGCGGGTGTCTACGAGCAGTACTTC	CAISGLAGVYEQYF
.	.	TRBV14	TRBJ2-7	TGTGCCAGCAGCCAATTTGCTCTTTCCTCCTACGAGCAGTACTTC	CASSQFALSSYEQYF
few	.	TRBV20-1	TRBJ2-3	TGCAGTGCAACAGGCACAGATACGCAGTATTTT	CSATGTDTQYF
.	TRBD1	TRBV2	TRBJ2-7	TGTGCCAGCAGTGCACCAACGACAGGGGTTAGCTCCTACGAGCAGTACTTC	CASSAPTTGVSSYEQYF
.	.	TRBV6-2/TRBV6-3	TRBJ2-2	TGTGCCAGCAGTCGTCCGGGGGCCCCCGGGGAGCTGTTTTTT	CASSRPGAPGELFF
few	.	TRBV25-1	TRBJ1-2	TGTGCCAGCAGTCAAGGATCCGAGGTTTATGGCTACACCTTC	CASSQGSEVYGYTF
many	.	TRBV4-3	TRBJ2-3	TGCGCCAGCAGCCAAGATCGGCTAGATACGCAGTATTTT	CASSQDRLDTQYF
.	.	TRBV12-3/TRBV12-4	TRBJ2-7	TGTGCCAGCAGTTTTTTAAGACAGCCCTACGAGCAGTACTTC	CASSFLRQPYEQYF
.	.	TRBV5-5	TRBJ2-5	TGTGCCAGCAGCTCTTACGACGAGACCCAGTACTTC	CASSSYDETQYF
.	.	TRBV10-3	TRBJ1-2	TGTGCCATCAGTGAGTTAAAGAGGGGGGGTGAAAAGAGCGACTACACCTTC	CAISELKRGGEKSDYTF
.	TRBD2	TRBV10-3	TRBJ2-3	TGTGCCGTAAAAGCGGGGGCTAGCACAGATACGCAGTATTTT	CAVKAGASTDTQYF
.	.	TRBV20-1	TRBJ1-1	TGCAGTGCTCACCTTCACGGAGCTTTCTTT	CSAHLHGAFF
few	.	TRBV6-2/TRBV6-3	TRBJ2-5	TGTGCCAGCAGCGCCCCTCCGGAGGGTGTGGAGACCCAGTACTTC	CASSAPPEGVETQYF
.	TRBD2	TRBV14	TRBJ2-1	TGTGCCAGCAGCCAAGTGCCGGGGGGAAGCAATGAGCAGTTCTTC	CASSQVPGGSNEQFF
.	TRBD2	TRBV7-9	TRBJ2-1	TGTGCCAGCAGCTTAGTTAGCGGGGGGGCCAATGAGCAGTTCTTC	CASSLVSGGANEQFF
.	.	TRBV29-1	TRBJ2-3	TGCAGCGCCAATCCGGGACATACCACAGATACGCAGTATTTT	CSANPGHTTDTQYF
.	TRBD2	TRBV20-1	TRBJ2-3	TGCAGTGCTACCCAAGCGGGAGGGAAGGGAGATACGCAGTATTTT	CSATQAGGKGDTQYF
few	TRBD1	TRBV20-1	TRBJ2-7	TGCAGAAAAAACCGGGACAGCTCCTACGAGCAGTACTTC	CRKNRDSSYEQYF
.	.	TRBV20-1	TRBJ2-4	TGCAGTGCTAGTTCTTTACGGAGAAACATTCAGTACTTC	CSASSLRRNIQYF
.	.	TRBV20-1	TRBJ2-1	TGCAGTGCTAGACCAAACCTTGGGGGGAGCCCAACTTTCTACAATGAGCAGTTCTTC	CSARPNLGGSPTFYNEQFF